The source of this T cell receptor beta chain is a study of T cells in Graves' hyperthyroidism and ophthalmopathy. This CDR3 spans 16 amino acids. The germline V gene encodes CDR1 MDHEN and CDR2 SYDVKM. Unmatched junction bases numbered 9, after V lost 3 bases and J lost 7 bases. It was RNA transcripts that yielded the amplified TCR beta CDR3 regions. HTBI primers were employed in a first-round RT-PCR of the TCR CDR3. MiXCR was run by TCRdb on the multiplex PCR reads, yielding one entry per CDR3 protein. The sample yields 620,000 or so distinct CDR3 sequences, about 15% seen once. Input material: blood. The chain employs TRBV28 and TRBJ2-1; TRBD2 matches 10 bases. The TCR was taken from a woman in her fifties or sixties with Graves' ophthalmopathy. CDR3 sequence (DNA): TGTGCCAGCAGTTTGCGAGCGGGAGGGATGAGTAATGAGCAGTTCTTC. This codes for CASSLRAGGMSNEQFF.